The 17 T cell receptor beta chains given below trace back to one sample, sequenced in a study of blood T cell repertoires in COVID-19. Using immunoSEQ multiplex PCR, the repertoire was profiled, and TCRdb retains in-frame clones only, with some absent. The data contain about 330,000 clones, more than 75% of them singletons. The sample consisted of PBMCs or T cells enriched from blood (not recorded which). The receptors were sampled from a woman aged 25 to 39 who had recovered from COVID-19.

This chain joins TRBV6-5 and TRBJ1-5; a weak D match, TRBD1 (6 bases). Germline-derived CDR1 and CDR2 are MNHEY and SVGAGI. This CDR3 contains 13 residues. The V and J ends lost 6 bases and 6 bases respectively, with 12 bases between them. The DNA for the CDR3 is TGTGCCAGCAGGAAACAGGGAAGTCAGCCCCAGCATTTT. As protein: CASRKQGSQPQHF.

The V call is TRBV5-1, the J call TRBJ1-1; TRBD1 matches 8 bases. This CDR3 has 16 residues. Germline V gives CDR1 SGHRS, CDR2 YFSETQ. Unmatched junction bases numbered 13, after V lost 6 bases and J lost 3 bases. This CDR3 is CASTDPGGAVYTEAFF. CDR3 sequence (DNA): TGCGCCAGCACCGATCCAGGGGGCGCGGTATACACTGAAGCTTTCTTT.

This chain connects TRBV19 to TRBJ1-2; D is perhaps TRBD1 (6 bases). Germline CDR1 LNHDA, CDR2 SQIVND (reference sequence). The V gene lost 4 bases and the J gene lost 10 bases, with 13 bases spanning the gap. The CDR3 has 12 residues. Here the CDR3 DNA reads TGTGCCAGTAGTAGCCAGGACAGTTCCTACACCTTC. As protein: CASSSQDSSYTF.

The J gene is TRBJ1-6, the V gene TRBV6-5, with D unclear. Trimming left V 0 bases short and J 7 bases short, with 13 bases between. The CDR3 loop spans 16 amino acids. Germline assignment: CDR1 MNHEY and CDR2 SVGAGI. CDR3 region: CASSYSLRSRNSPLHF. The CDR3 DNA sequence: TGTGCCAGCAGTTACTCTCTGAGGTCCCGAAATTCACCCCTCCACTTT.

V gene TRBV10-2 combines with J gene TRBJ2-5; TRBD2 matches 8 bases. The CDR3 spans 15 residues. With V trimmed by 2 bases and J by 1 base, 3 bases remained unmatched. The germline V gene encodes CDR1 WSHSY and CDR2 SAAADI. Written as DNA, the CDR3 is TGCGCCAGCAGTGAGGCGGGGGGACCCCAAGAGACCCAGTACTTC. Protein: CASSEAGGPQETQYF.

This clone has a single count. V is TRBV3-1 (or the pseudogene TRBV3-2) and J is TRBJ1-4; 7 bases are shared with TRBD1. The trim removed 6 bases at V and 8 bases at J, leaving 3 bases unmatched. Per the germline V gene, CDR1 is LGHDT and CDR2 is YNNKEL (reference sequence). This CDR3 comprises 12 residues. The CDR3 sequence is CASSRGQEKLFF. The CDR3 region has the DNA TGTGCCAGCAGTAGGGGGCAGGAAAAACTGTTTTTT.

This chain connects TRBV10-3 to TRBJ2-4; D is perhaps TRBD1 (5 bases). This CDR3 region has 15 residues. CDR1 is ENHRY and CDR2 is SYGVKD in the germline V gene. Deletions cut 0 bases from V and 0 bases from J, with 6 bases between. DNA for the CDR3: TGTGCCATCAGTGAGTCGACAGTAGCCAAAAACATTCAGTACTTC. It encodes CAISESTVAKNIQYF.

This clone has only one observation. This chain uses TRBV4-2 with TRBJ1-3; TRBD1 matches at 7 bases. The CDR3 consists of 15 residues. The trim removed 0 bases at V and 6 bases at J, leaving 5 bases unmatched. CDR1 and CDR2 from the germline V gene are LGHNA and YNFKEQ. This CDR3 is CASSQDRTGANTIYF. In DNA, the CDR3 is TGTGCCAGCAGCCAAGATCGCACAGGGGCAAACACCATATATTTT.

The chain carries TRBV12-3 or TRBV12-4 and TRBJ2-2, with a tentative D call TRBD1 (7 bases). Trimming stripped 6 bases from V and 9 bases from J, with 11 bases between. This CDR3 is built from 12 residues. CDR3 sequence reads: CASSQGGRELFF. CDR3 bases: TGTGCCAGCAGCCAGGGGGGCCGGGAGCTGTTTTTT.

The chain is built from TRBV28 and TRBJ1-1, with D possibly matching TRBD1 (5 bases). Trimming removed 2 bases at V and 8 bases at J, with 12 bases between. The CDR3 consists of 13 residues. Germline CDR1 reads MDHEN; CDR2 reads SYDVKM. CDR3 DNA: TGTGCCAGCAGTTTAGGGGCAGGGCGGGAAGCTTTCTTT. This translates into CASSLGAGREAFF.

This clone was seen a single time. The rearrangement joins TRBV7-6 to TRBJ2-3, with 10 bases aligning to TRBD2. Per the germline V gene, CDR1 is SGHVS and CDR2 is FNYEAQ. The CDR3 sequence is 16 residues long. V lost 2 bases to trimming and J lost 6 bases; unmatched junction nucleotides: 8. CDR3 DNA: TGTGCCAGCAGCTTACGGCCAGCGGGGGGGCGGGATACGCAGTATTTT. Its protein product is CASSLRPAGGRDTQYF.

This chain connects TRBV3-1 (or the pseudogene TRBV3-2) to TRBJ1-1; maybe TRBD1 (5 bases). Germline CDR1 and CDR2: LGHDT and YNNKEL (reference sequence). The V gene lost 4 bases and the J gene lost 7 bases, with 16 bases spanning the gap. This CDR3 has 14 residues. The CDR3 sequence is CASSPNPRGVEAFF. In nucleotides, the CDR3 is TGTGCCAGCAGCCCAAACCCACGGGGGGTTGAAGCTTTCTTT.

V gene TRBV27 combines with J gene TRBJ2-1; D is possibly TRBD1 (6 bases). The CDR3 extends over 13 amino acids. V was trimmed by 8 bases and J by 5 bases, leaving 13 bases between them. From germline, CDR1 is MNHEY and CDR2 SMNVEV (reference sequence). The CDR3 spells CASGTPGHNEQFF. The CDR3 DNA reads as TGTGCCAGCGGGACACCCGGGCACAATGAGCAGTTCTTC.

The chain is built from TRBV29-1 and TRBJ1-2; the match to TRBD1 covers 9 bases. CDR3 length: 14 amino acids. The germline V gene has CDR1 SQVTM and CDR2 ANQGSEA. V lost 6 bases to trimming and J lost 0 bases; unmatched junction nucleotides: 5. CDR3 in amino acids: CSVVDRGTNYGYTF. As DNA, the CDR3 is TGCAGCGTGGTTGACAGGGGGACTAACTATGGCTACACCTTC.

The V and J genes are TRBV3-1 (or the pseudogene TRBV3-2) and TRBJ1-1; 7 nucleotides align to TRBD1. With 6 bases clipped from V and 8 bases from J, the junction kept 12 bases outside the gene matches. In germline, CDR1 is LGHDT, CDR2 YNNKEL (reference sequence). The CDR3 is 14 amino acids. The CDR3 region has the DNA TGTGCCAGCAGTTACAGGGGCCCCGAGGGAGAAGCTTTCTTT. It is translated as CASSYRGPEGEAFF.

The V gene is TRBV14, the J gene TRBJ1-2, with D perhaps matching TRBD1 (5 bases). CDR1 and CDR2 (germline): SGHDN, FVKESK. The CDR3 sequence is 16 residues long. V was pared by 1 base and J by 7 bases, with 19 bases between. CDR3 in amino acids: CASSQVGAERDGGYTF. CDR3 in DNA: TGTGCCAGCAGCCAAGTAGGGGCGGAAAGGGATGGTGGCTACACCTTC.

This rearrangement joins TRBV7-6 to TRBJ2-6; D not resolved. Trimming shortened V by 0 bases and J by 4 bases, and 7 bases separated the two germline ends. The CDR3 consists of 15 residues. Germline CDR1 SGHVS, CDR2 FNYEAQ. CDR3 DNA sequence: TGTGCCAGCAGCTTAGCAGCCGGGGGGGCCAACGTCCTGACTTTC. Translated, it gives CASSLAAGGANVLTF.